This T cell receptor (beta chain) is drawn from a study of Graves' ophthalmopathy and Graves' hyperthyroidism. Study-wide results and limits: In predicting ophthalmopathy progression, the model reached roughly 69% sensitivity and around 72% specificity. Sensitivity reached more than 85% and specificity over 65% for a 13-signature model separating ophthalmopathy from stable hyperthyroidism.

This clonotype was detected ten times or more. Its antigen remains unknown. TCR beta CDR3 amplification used RNA transcripts. Second-round multiplex PCR came after first-round RT-PCR with HTBI primers. MiXCR, applied by TCRdb to the multiplex PCR reads, yields one record per CDR3 protein. Of 650,000 to 900,000 distinct CDR3 sequences listed, around 40% are singletons. CDR1 and CDR2 from the germline V gene are KGHDR and SFDVKD. CDR3 length: 16 residues. V was pared by 3 bases and J by 6 bases, with 5 bases of the junction left unmatched. This receptor was obtained from an adult man with Graves' ophthalmopathy. The sample comprised peripheral blood. This chain connects TRBV24-1 to TRBJ1-5, with 12 bases that match TRBD1. The CDR3 reads CATSDGDRGLGQPQHF. The CDR3 bases are TGTGCCACCAGTGATGGGGACAGGGGGCTCGGTCAGCCCCAGCATTTT.